The following is a TCR beta chain sequence with its context. The antigen remains unidentified. These data are taken from a study of cytomegalovirus exposure and HLA in healthy donors. Study-level points and caveats: A later analysis showed TCR association rates differing by HLA locus, peaking at DRB1 and lowest at HLA-C. TCR beta chain V- and J-gene trimming was linked, in a later analysis, to a missense variant in DCLRE1C. CMV serostatus was the only recorded immune exposure for donors.

PCR amplification relied on 60 Vbeta primers (plus 13 Jbeta primers). Original methodology: In a later analysis, some 80 million unique TCR beta chains included roughly 11 million shared by two or more donors. Assay used: immunoSEQ multiplex PCR; TCRdb lists only in-frame clones, some missing. Clonal size and the V and J genes are those of that table, whereas D and trimming came from the DNA. The table lists some 150,000 clones, roughly 85% of them singletons. V shed 2 bases and J shed 4 bases, with 8 bases lying between them. The CDR3 totals 13 residues. Germline V gene data show CDR1 as MDHEN and CDR2 as SYDVKM.

Sequencing used PBMCs. The V call is TRBV28, the J call TRBJ2-5; D possibly corresponds to TRBD2 (6 bases). The clonotype comes from a woman in her forties or fifties in good health and CMV-seronegative. The CDR3 DNA sequence: TGTGCCAGCAGTTTACGCGGGGTAGAGACCCAGTACTTC. Its translation: CASSLRGVETQYF.